This T cell receptor (beta chain) was sequenced during a study of shared clonotypes between healthy human individuals. Produced via immunoSEQ multiplex PCR; TCRdb's table is partial and in-frame only. The table has more than 2 million clones, roughly 94% seen once. Positively selected for CCR7, the CD45RO-negative cells used as naive CD8 cells excluded terminally differentiated effector memory CD45RA+ cells. This TCR came from a man aged 18 to 30 in good health. Sequencing input: naive CD8+ T cells sorted from blood.

For the CDR3, the DNA is TGTGCCAGCAGCCAACGGACAGGGGGTCAAGAGACCCAGTACTTC. Its protein is CASSQRTGGQETQYF. The chain carries TRBV7-9 and TRBJ2-5, with 10 bases aligning to TRBD1. Trimming took 5 bases from V and 2 from J; bases not matched to a gene: 5. CDR3 size: 15 residues. CDR1 and CDR2 (germline): SEHNR, FQNEAQ (reference sequence). The whole variable domain, filled in from reference TRBV7-9 and TRBJ2-5, reads DTGVSQNPRHKITKRGQNVTFRCDPISEHNRLYWYRQTLGQGPEFLTYFQNEAQLEKSRLLSDRFSAERPKGSFSTLEIQRTEQGDSAMYLCASSQRTGGQETQYFGPGTRLLVL.